The entry below gives a single T cell receptor (beta chain) sequence along with its context. Its antigen is unknown. Participants comprised healthy donors of bone marrow. This sample is part of a study of cytomegalovirus exposure and HLA in healthy donors. Whole-study findings and limits: In a later analysis, TCR beta V- and J-gene trimming showed a link to a missense DCLRE1C variant.

The PCR made use of 60 Vbeta and 13 Jbeta primers. TCRdb keeps only in-frame clones here, not all; method: immunoSEQ multiplex PCR. The sample has approximately 150,000 clones; 80% are singletons. Trimming at V came to 7 bases and at J to 5 bases, leaving 5 bases not matched to a gene. This CDR3 contains 13 residues. Per the germline V gene, CDR1 is SQVTM and CDR2 is ANQGSEA. This TCR was sampled from a human donor in good health. Sequencing was done on a sample of PBMCs. The rearrangement joins TRBV29-1 to TRBJ2-3; 11 bases match TRBD2. The CDR3 region has the DNA TGCAGCGGGATACTAGCGGGGGTAGATACGCAGTATTTT. Residues: CSGILAGVDTQYF.